This T cell receptor (beta chain) was obtained from a study of blood T cell repertoires in COVID-19. As handled by the study authors: Reference gene primer amplification yielded estimated nucleated cell counts. Assay: immunoSEQ multiplex PCR; the TCRdb copy retains only in-frame clones and omits some. That table supplies the V and J calls and clone size; D and trimming were determined from the DNA. The repertoire consists of about 270,000 clones, with 75% to 90% occurring once and the leading ten covering around 12%. This clone was detected only once. Seattle's enrolled individuals joined amid active infection and were then monitored longitudinally. The junction had 12 bases not matched to a gene; V was cut back by 0 bases and J by 1 base. The CDR3 contains 18 residues. CDR1 and CDR2 (germline): LGHNA, YSLEER.

The sequence came from a woman in her seventies with COVID-19, enrolled during active disease. Input material: peripheral blood. V usage is TRBV4-3 and J usage is TRBJ2-7, with TRBD2 matching 7 bases. CDR3 coding DNA: TGCGCCAGCAGCCAAGATCTTGGAGCACTAGCGCGATCCTACGAGCAGTACTTC. Translation: CASSQDLGALARSYEQYF.